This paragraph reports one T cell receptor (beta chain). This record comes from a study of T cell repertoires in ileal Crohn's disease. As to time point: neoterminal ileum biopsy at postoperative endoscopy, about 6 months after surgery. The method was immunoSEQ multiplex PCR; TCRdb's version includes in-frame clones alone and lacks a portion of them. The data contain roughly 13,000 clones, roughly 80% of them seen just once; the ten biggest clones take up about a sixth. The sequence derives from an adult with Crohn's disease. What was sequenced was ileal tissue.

CDR3 DNA sequence: TGTGCCAGCAGCCCTACAATAACTAATGACAGGGTGGACGGGAACTCCTACGAGCAGTACTTC. It yields the protein CASSPTITNDRVDGNSYEQYF. This chain uses TRBV14 with TRBJ2-7; 7 nucleotides align to TRBD1. With V trimmed by 4 bases and J by 0 bases, 24 bases remained unmatched. This CDR3 region has 21 residues. CDR1 and CDR2 from the germline V gene are SGHDN and FVKESK.